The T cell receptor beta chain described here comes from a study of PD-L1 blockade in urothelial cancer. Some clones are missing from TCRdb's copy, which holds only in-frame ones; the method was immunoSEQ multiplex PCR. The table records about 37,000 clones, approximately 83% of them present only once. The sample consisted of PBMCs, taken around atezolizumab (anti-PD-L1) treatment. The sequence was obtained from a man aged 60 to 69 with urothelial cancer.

As DNA, the CDR3 is TGTGCCAGCAGCCTCGGGACTAGCGGAGAGAATGAGCAGTTCTTC. This codes for CASSLGTSGENEQFF. The chain uses TRBV4-2 and TRBJ2-1; 11 bases are a match to TRBD2. The germline CDR1 and CDR2 sequences are LGHNA and YNFKEQ. The V and J ends lost 4 bases and 7 bases, in that order; junction bases with no gene match: 6. The CDR3 is 15 amino acids.